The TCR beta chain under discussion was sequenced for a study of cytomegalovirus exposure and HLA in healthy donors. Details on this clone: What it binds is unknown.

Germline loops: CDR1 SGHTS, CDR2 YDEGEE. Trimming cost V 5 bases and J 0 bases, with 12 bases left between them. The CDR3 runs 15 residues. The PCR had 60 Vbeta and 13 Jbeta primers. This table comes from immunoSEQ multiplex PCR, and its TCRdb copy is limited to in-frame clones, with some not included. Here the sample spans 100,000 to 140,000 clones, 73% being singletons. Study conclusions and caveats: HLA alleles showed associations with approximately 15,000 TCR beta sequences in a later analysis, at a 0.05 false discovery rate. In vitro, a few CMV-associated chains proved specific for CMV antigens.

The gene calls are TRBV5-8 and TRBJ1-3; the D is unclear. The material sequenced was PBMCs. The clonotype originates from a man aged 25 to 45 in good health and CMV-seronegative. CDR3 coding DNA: TGTGCCAGCAGACCGACTGAAGTCTCTGGAAACACCATATATTTT. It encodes CASRPTEVSGNTIYF.